In this sample, the clone carrying this T cell receptor (beta chain) turned up many times. Its target is unknown. The V segment lost 6 bases and the J segment 5 bases; nucleotides outside the gene matches: 5. CDR3 length equals 13 residues. Per germline, CDR1 KGHSH and CDR2 LQKENI. The entry originates in a study of T cells in Graves' hyperthyroidism and ophthalmopathy. Looking at the study overall: Peripheral blood was collected at initial diagnosis, before any treatment.

Patients were aged 18 to 65, had disease duration under 2 months, and had newly diagnosed hyperthyroidism. Uncontrolled infections, other autoimmune diseases, pregnancy or lactation led to exclusion of patients. The source material, RNA transcripts, was used to amplify TCR beta CDR3 regions. HTBI primers drove first-round RT-PCR of the TCR CDR3. TCRdb independently ran MiXCR on the multiplex PCR reads; one entry per CDR3 protein. This table has 600,000 to 900,000 distinct CDR3 sequences, roughly 15% appearing once. Study-level points and caveats: Ophthalmopathy prediction by the model preceded onset by a median roughly 6.3 months.

Specimen: blood. The chain has TRBV18 and TRBJ2-7, with TRBD1 matching 9 bases. This TCR came from a young man with Graves' hyperthyroidism. CDR3 sequence (DNA): TGTGCCAGCTCCCGCAGGACAGGGGACGAGCAGTACTTC. Encoded protein: CASSRRTGDEQYF.